What follows are 23 T cell receptor beta chains derived from one specimen sequenced in a study of radiation and T cells in renal cell carcinoma. The assay was immunoSEQ multiplex PCR, and TCRdb's table has in-frame clones only and misses some. The table includes about 24,000 clones, 58% detected once. Sample treatment: treatment-naive control, cytoreductive nephrectomy. This specimen consisted of tumor tissue, obtained from a patient whose treatment was nephrectomy without radiotherapy. These receptors all come from a middle-aged man with renal cell carcinoma.

The V call is TRBV7-9, the J call TRBJ1-4, with D perhaps matching TRBD1 (5 bases). The CDR3 contains 15 residues. Germline-derived CDR1 and CDR2 are SEHNR and FQNEAQ (reference sequence). V was clipped by 3 bases and J by 8 bases, with 16 bases between them. The CDR3 loop is CASSFPATAEEKLFF. The CDR3 nucleotides are TGTGCCAGCAGCTTCCCCGCGACAGCGGAGGAAAAACTGTTTTTT.

J is TRBJ2-2 and V is TRBV9; 7 nucleotides match TRBD2. The V and J ends lost 4 bases and 6 bases, in that order; junction bases with no gene match: 9. Germline assignment: CDR1 SGDLS and CDR2 YYNGEE. The length of the CDR3 is 15 residues. The CDR3 here is CASSPSAGVPGELFF. The CDR3 DNA follows: TGTGCCAGCAGCCCTTCTGCGGGAGTCCCCGGGGAGCTGTTTTTT.

The V gene is TRBV19, the J gene TRBJ1-2, with TRBD1 matching 7 bases. CDR1 and CDR2 (germline): LNHDA, SQIVND (reference sequence). V trimming: 8 bases; J trimming: 6 bases; junction bases outside the gene matches: 15. CDR3 length equals 15 residues. The CDR3 loop reads CASGGTTGRYDGYTF. The CDR3 coding sequence is TGTGCCAGTGGGGGGACGACAGGGCGGTACGATGGCTACACCTTC.

In its sample, this clone was seen once. The chain joins TRBV5-1 to TRBJ2-1; a possible D gene is TRBD2 (5 bases). Germline-derived CDR1 and CDR2 are SGHRS and YFSETQ. The CDR3 runs 15 residues. The germline V and J ends were trimmed by 0 bases and 6 bases, with 13 bases remaining between them. The CDR3 DNA reads TGCGCCAGCAGCTTGGCCTTTAGCGCGGGCAATGAGCAGTTCTTC. It translates to CASSLAFSAGNEQFF.

The chain recombines TRBV10-3 with TRBJ1-5, with 7 bases matching TRBD1. V trimming: 6 bases; J trimming: 3 bases; junction bases outside the gene matches: 5. The CDR3 length is 14 residues. Germline-derived CDR1 and CDR2 are ENHRY and SYGVKD. The CDR3 DNA reads TGTGCCATCAGCCCAGACAGGGCCAATCAGCCCCAGCATTTT. Its translation: CAISPDRANQPQHF.

The chain recombines TRBV6-1 with TRBJ2-7; the match to TRBD1 covers 8 bases. With 10 bases clipped from V and 0 bases from J, the junction kept 11 bases outside the gene matches. Germline V gene sequence: CDR1 MNHNS, CDR2 SASEGT. The CDR3 has 15 amino acids. The CDR3 reads CAKDRENSDSYEQYV. The CDR3 coding sequence is TGTGCCAAGGACAGGGAGAATTCCGACTCCTACGAGCAGTACGTC.

J is TRBJ2-7 and V is TRBV19; 12 bases fit TRBD2. Germline V gene sequence: CDR1 LNHDA, CDR2 SQIVND (reference sequence). J gave up 1 base and V 4 bases, and 2 bases lay outside the gene matches. CDR3 length: 15 amino acids. CDR3 bases: TGTGCCAGTAGTACGGGACTAGCGGGTTCCTACGAGCAGTACTTC. As protein: CASSTGLAGSYEQYF.

This sequence joins TRBV2 and TRBJ2-2; perhaps TRBD1 as D (6 bases). Germline values: CDR1 SNHLY, CDR2 FYNNEI. Trimming removed 6 bases at V and 4 bases at J, with 15 bases between. The CDR3 runs 15 residues. In DNA, the CDR3 is TGTGCCAGCAGCTTCCTAAGGGGGAGCACCGGGGAGCTGTTTTTT. Translating gives CASSFLRGSTGELFF.

The V and J genes are TRBV10-2 and TRBJ2-5; TRBD2 aligns across 13 bases. CDR3 length: 15 amino acids. CDR1 and CDR2 from the germline V gene are WSHSY and SAAADI. The J segment lost 2 bases and the V segment lost 6 bases, leaving 3 bases of the junction unmatched. The CDR3 region has the DNA TGCGCCAGCAGGTCACTAGCGGGAGGGCAAGAGACCCAGTACTTC. Translated, it gives CASRSLAGGQETQYF.

This clone was recorded only once. CDR3 residues: CASSSTARGTYGYTF. The CDR3 coding sequence is TGCGCCAGCAGCTCGACAGCTCGGGGGACCTATGGCTACACCTTC. This chain connects TRBV5-1 to TRBJ1-2, with D possibly matching TRBD1 (5 bases). CDR3 length: 15 amino acids. From germline, CDR1 is SGHRS and CDR2 YFSETQ. V was trimmed by 3 bases and J by 4 bases, leaving 16 bases between them.

The J gene is TRBJ1-1, the V gene TRBV29-1, with D perhaps TRBD1 (6 bases). Germline CDR1 reads SQVTM; CDR2 reads ANQGSEA. The CDR3 covers 14 residues. V was pared by 6 bases and J by 1 base, with 15 bases between. Written as DNA, the CDR3 is TGCAGCGTCCTTAGGGGGGCCGAGAACACTGAAGCTTTCTTT. Encoded protein: CSVLRGAENTEAFF.

CDR3 nucleotide sequence: TGTGCCATCAGTGATCGACAGGACGAGCAGTACTTC. It codes for CAISDRQDEQYF. V and J are TRBV10-3 and TRBJ2-7, with D maybe TRBD1 (6 bases). The CDR3 covers 12 residues. The ends were cut back, 3 bases at V and 5 bases at J, with 8 bases in the middle. CDR1 and CDR2 (germline): ENHRY, SYGVKD.

J is TRBJ1-2 and V is TRBV6-5; D not certain. This CDR3 contains 13 residues. V was clipped by 2 bases and J by 8 bases, with 12 bases between them. Germline loops: CDR1 MNHEY, CDR2 SVGAGI. Here the CDR3 DNA reads TGTGCCAGCAGTTACAGGGATGGTCTAGGCTACACCTTC. Its translation: CASSYRDGLGYTF.

This clone was seen a few times. V gene TRBV29-1 combines with J gene TRBJ1-2; no firm D call. Germline CDR1 is SQVTM and CDR2 is ANQGSEA. The CDR3 loop spans 12 amino acids. V lost 7 bases and J lost 8, with 17 bases in between. The CDR3 here is CSASRPPQGYTF. Here the CDR3 DNA reads TGCAGCGCTTCCCGGCCCCCTCAGGGCTACACCTTC.

This sequence joins TRBV2 and TRBJ2-3; the D gene is possibly TRBD2 (5 bases). V was shortened by 6 bases and J by 11 bases, with 15 bases between the two germline ends. The V gene's germline CDR1 is SNHLY and CDR2 FYNNEI. The CDR3 totals 12 residues. This chain's CDR3 is CASRRTDEVQYF. CDR3 bases: TGTGCCAGCAGGCGGACTGACGAAGTGCAGTATTTT.

The V and J genes are TRBV6-1 and TRBJ1-5; 7 bases map to TRBD1. Trimming took 6 bases from V and 6 from J; bases not matched to a gene: 5. The germline gives CDR1 MNHNS, CDR2 SASEGT. The CDR3 covers 13 residues. CDR3 bases: TGTGCCAGCAGGACAGGGTACGGTCAGCCCCAGCATTTT. Its protein product is CASRTGYGQPQHF.

Only a few counts were recorded for this clone. The rearrangement links TRBV5-1 to TRBJ1-5; TRBD1 might be the D (5 bases). CDR1 and CDR2 (germline): SGHRS, YFSETQ. V shed 0 bases and J shed 7 bases, with 11 bases lying between them. The CDR3 length is 14 residues. This CDR3 reads CASSLGRVGQPQHF. In DNA, the CDR3 is TGCGCCAGCAGCTTGGGCAGGGTGGGACAGCCCCAGCATTTT. Together with reference TRBV5-1 and TRBJ1-5, the CDR3 gives the full variable domain: KAGVTQTPRYLIKTRGQQVTLSCSPISGHRSVSWYQQTPGQGLQFLFEYFSETQRNKGNFPGRFSGRQFSNSRSEMNVSTLELGDSALYLCASSLGRVGQPQHFGDGTRLSIL.

This clone has more than one count but fewer than ten. The chain joins TRBV12-2 to TRBJ1-1. TRBV12-2 corresponds to a pseudogene. The CDR3 is 13 residues long. The CDR3 coding sequence is TGTGCAAGTCGCTTTAAGATGAACACTGAAGCTTTCTTT. It is translated as CASRFKMNTEAFF.

This clone has just a few counts. The chain uses TRBV28 and TRBJ1-6; 7 positions agree with TRBD1. The CDR3 contains 15 residues. The ends lost 3 bases at V and 6 bases at J; junction bases unmatched: 5. The germline gives CDR1 MDHEN, CDR2 SYDVKM. The CDR3: CASSFWDSRNSPLHF. The CDR3 nucleotides are TGTGCCAGCAGTTTCTGGGACAGTCGTAATTCACCCCTCCACTTT.

The chain couples TRBV4-1 to TRBJ1-6; 10 bases are a match to TRBD1. V dropped 0 bases and J dropped 9; count of bases not matched to a gene: 5. This CDR3 spans 16 amino acids. In germline, CDR1 is MGHRA, CDR2 YSYEKL. This CDR3 is CASSQDPGQGFSPLHF. CDR3 DNA sequence: TGCGCCAGCAGCCAAGATCCGGGACAGGGGTTTTCACCCCTCCACTTT.

This sequence joins TRBV27 and TRBJ1-2; D perhaps matches TRBD1 (5 bases). Trimming removed 1 base at V and 2 bases at J, with 20 bases between. CDR1 and CDR2 (germline): MNHEY, SMNVEV (reference sequence). The CDR3 totals 18 residues. The CDR3 sequence: CASSLWGPTAIVNYGYTF. The DNA for the CDR3 is TGTGCCAGCAGTTTATGGGGCCCCACAGCAATTGTCAACTATGGCTACACCTTC.

In this sample, this clone turned up many times. This chain connects TRBV2 to TRBJ1-2; 7 bases map to TRBD1. V lost 4 bases and J lost 5; bases outside the gene matches: 7. CDR1 and CDR2 from the germline V gene are SNHLY and FYNNEI. The CDR3 runs to 14 residues. The CDR3 region has the DNA TGTGCCAGCAGTGTCCGGGACAGACCTTATGGCTACACCTTC. This encodes CASSVRDRPYGYTF. The full variable domain, completed using reference TRBV2 and TRBJ1-2, is EPEVTQTPSHQVTQMGQEVILRCVPISNHLYFYWYRQILGQKVEFLVSFYNNEISEKSEIFDDQFSVERPDGSNFTLKIRSTKLEDSAMYFCASSVRDRPYGYTFGSGTRLTVV.

This clone occurred a few times. This sequence joins TRBV29-1 and TRBJ1-1; D unclear. V was pared by 4 bases and J by 7 bases, with 13 bases between. This CDR3 spans 12 amino acids. Per the germline V gene, CDR1 is SQVTM and CDR2 is ANQGSEA. DNA for the CDR3: TGCAGCGTTGGGCGAAAGGCCTTTGAAGCTTTCTTT. Translation: CSVGRKAFEAFF. The full variable domain, in which reference TRBV29-1 and TRBJ1-1 provide the parts outside the CDR3, is SAVISQKPSRDICQRGTSLTIQCQVDSQVTMMFWYRQQPGQSLTLIATANQGSEATYESGFVIDKFPISRPNLTFSTLTVSNMSPEDSSIYLCSVGRKAFEAFFGQGTRLTVV.